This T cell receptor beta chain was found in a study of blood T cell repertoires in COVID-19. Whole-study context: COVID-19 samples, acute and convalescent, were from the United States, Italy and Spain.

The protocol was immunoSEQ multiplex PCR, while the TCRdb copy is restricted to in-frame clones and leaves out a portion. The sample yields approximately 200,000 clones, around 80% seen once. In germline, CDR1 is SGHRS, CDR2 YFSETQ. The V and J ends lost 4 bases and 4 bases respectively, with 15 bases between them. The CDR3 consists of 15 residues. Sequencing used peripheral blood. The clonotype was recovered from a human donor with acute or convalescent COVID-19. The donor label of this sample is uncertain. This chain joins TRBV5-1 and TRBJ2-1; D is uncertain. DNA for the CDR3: TGCGCCAGCAGCCCGCCCAAAGACACTTACAATGAGCAGTTCTTC. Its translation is CASSPPKDTYNEQFF.